The clone carrying this T cell receptor (beta chain) was detected a few times. The antigen remains undetermined. CDR3 length: 10 amino acids. Per the germline V gene, CDR1 is SNHLY and CDR2 is FYNNEI. Trimming shortened V by 4 bases and J by 13 bases, and 11 bases separated the two germline ends. The data were taken from a study of T-cell reconstitution after alpha-beta-depleted transplantation in children. General observations from the study: T-cell counts and diversity at one year following transplant were attributed mainly to newly produced T cells.

Preparing the TCRbeta library involved the use of unique molecular identifiers. TCRdb reprocessed the PCR reads via MiXCR and lists one record per CDR3 protein. The sample holds some 600,000 distinct CDR3 sequences, roughly 13% seen once. This chain connects TRBV2 to TRBJ2-7; D may correspond to TRBD1 or TRBD2 (6 bases each). The source is a male patient aged 5 to 17 who had a stem cell transplant for acute myeloid leukemia, so the T cells may come from the graft donor. This specimen was PBMCs, mostly from graft donor cells, taken 360 days after TCRalphabeta/CD19-depleted stem cell transplant. The CDR3 spells CASSGGARYF. Here the CDR3 DNA reads TGTGCCAGCAGTGGGGGGGCGCGATACTTC.